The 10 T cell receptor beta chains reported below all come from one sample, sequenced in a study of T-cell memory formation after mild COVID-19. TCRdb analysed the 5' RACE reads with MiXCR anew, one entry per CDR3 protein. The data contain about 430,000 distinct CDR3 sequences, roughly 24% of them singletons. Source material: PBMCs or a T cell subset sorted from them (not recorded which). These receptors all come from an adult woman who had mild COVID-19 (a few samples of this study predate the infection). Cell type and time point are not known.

The CDR3, as DNA: TGCAGTGCTGGCAGGATCTTTAAGGAGTCACCCCTCCACTTT. Its protein is CSAGRIFKESPLHF. The rearrangement uses TRBV20-1 and TRBJ1-6; D gene unclear. The germline CDR1 and CDR2 sequences are DFQATT and SNEGSKA (reference sequence). Trimming removed 5 bases at V and 10 bases at J, with 18 bases between. This CDR3 contains 14 residues.

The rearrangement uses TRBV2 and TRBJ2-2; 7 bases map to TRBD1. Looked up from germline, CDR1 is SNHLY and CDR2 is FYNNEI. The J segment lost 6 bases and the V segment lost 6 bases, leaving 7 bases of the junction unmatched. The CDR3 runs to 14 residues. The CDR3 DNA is TGTGCCAGCAGGAGGGACAGAACGGCCGGGGAGCTGTTTTTT. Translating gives CASRRDRTAGELFF.

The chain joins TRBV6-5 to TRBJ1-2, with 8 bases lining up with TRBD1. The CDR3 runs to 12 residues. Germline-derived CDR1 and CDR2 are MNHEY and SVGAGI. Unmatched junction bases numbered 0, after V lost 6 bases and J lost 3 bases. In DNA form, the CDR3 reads TGTGCCAGCAGGACAGGGGACTATGGCTACACCTTC. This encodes CASRTGDYGYTF.

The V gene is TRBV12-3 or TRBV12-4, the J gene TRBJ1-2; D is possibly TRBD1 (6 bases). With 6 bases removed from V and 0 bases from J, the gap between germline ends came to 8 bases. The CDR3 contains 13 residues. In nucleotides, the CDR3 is TGTGCCAGCAGACAGGGAACTAACTATGGCTACACCTTC. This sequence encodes CASRQGTNYGYTF.

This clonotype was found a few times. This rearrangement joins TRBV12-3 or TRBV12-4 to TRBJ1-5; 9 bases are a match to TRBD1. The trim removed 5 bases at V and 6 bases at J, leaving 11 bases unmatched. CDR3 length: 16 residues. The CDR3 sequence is CASSRDRVAEGQPQHF. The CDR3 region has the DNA TGTGCCAGCAGTAGGGACAGGGTGGCGGAGGGTCAGCCCCAGCATTTT.

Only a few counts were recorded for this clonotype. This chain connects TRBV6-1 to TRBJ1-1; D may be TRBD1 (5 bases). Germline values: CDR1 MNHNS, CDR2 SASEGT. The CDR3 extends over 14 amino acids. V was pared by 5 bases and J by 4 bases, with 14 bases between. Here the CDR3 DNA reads TGTGCCAGCAGTCTCCACCTAGGGGTCACTGAAGCTTTCTTT. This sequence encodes CASSLHLGVTEAFF.

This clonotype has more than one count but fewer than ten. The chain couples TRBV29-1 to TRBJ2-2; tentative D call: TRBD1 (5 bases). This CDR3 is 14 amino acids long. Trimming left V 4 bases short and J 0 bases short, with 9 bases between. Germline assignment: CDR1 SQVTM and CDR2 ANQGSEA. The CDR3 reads CSVGQYANTGELFF. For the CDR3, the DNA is TGCAGCGTTGGACAGTATGCGAACACCGGGGAGCTGTTTTTT.

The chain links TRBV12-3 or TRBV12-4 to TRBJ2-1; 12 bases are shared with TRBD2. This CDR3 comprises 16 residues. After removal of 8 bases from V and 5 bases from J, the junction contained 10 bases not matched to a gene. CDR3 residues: CASGRLAGVVHNEQFF. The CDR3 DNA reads TGTGCCAGCGGACGACTAGCGGGAGTTGTCCACAATGAGCAGTTCTTC.

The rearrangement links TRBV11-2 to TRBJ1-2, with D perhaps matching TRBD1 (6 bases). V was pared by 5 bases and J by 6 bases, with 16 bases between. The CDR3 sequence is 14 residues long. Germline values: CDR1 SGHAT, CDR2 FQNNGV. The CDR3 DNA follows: TGTGCCAGCAGCCACGGCGAGGGGGGGAATGGCTACACCTTC. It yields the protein CASSHGEGGNGYTF.

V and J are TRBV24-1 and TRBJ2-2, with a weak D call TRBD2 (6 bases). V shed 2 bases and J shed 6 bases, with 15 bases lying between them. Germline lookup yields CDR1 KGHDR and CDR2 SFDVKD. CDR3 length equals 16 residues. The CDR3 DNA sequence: TGTGCCACCAGTGATTCACCCCCGCGGGGAGCCGGGGAGCTGTTTTTT. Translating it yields CATSDSPPRGAGELFF.